Each of the 27 T cell receptor beta chains below was sequenced from the same sample in a study of blood T cell repertoires in COVID-19. Profiled with immunoSEQ multiplex PCR; TCRdb holds only in-frame clones, not every one. The profile covers a few hundred thousand clones, with around 89% appearing a single time and less than 1.5% taken by the ten largest. Sequenced sample: PBMCs or T cells enriched from blood (not recorded which). The receptor set was obtained from a woman aged 18 to 35 who had recovered from COVID-19.

This sequence joins TRBV2 and TRBJ1-2; 11 bases line up with TRBD1. Germline V gene data show CDR1 as SNHLY and CDR2 as FYNNEI. J was trimmed by 6 bases and V by 8 bases; bases with no gene match: 5. CDR3 size: 13 residues. CDR3 residues: CASRRDRGNGYTF. DNA for the CDR3: TGTGCCAGCCGACGGGACAGGGGGAATGGCTACACCTTC.

The rearrangement links TRBV5-1 to TRBJ1-1; 7 bases are shared with TRBD1. Germline V lookup: CDR1 SGHRS, CDR2 YFSETQ. This CDR3 has 15 residues. The V segment lost 0 bases and the J segment 6 bases; nucleotides outside the gene matches: 8. The chain's CDR3 is CASSLGQGGPPEAFF. CDR3 nucleotides: TGCGCCAGCAGCTTGGGGCAAGGGGGCCCCCCTGAAGCTTTCTTT. The variable domain in full, with the rest retrieved from reference TRBV5-1 and TRBJ1-1, is KAGVTQTPRYLIKTRGQQVTLSCSPISGHRSVSWYQQTPGQGLQFLFEYFSETQRNKGNFPGRFSGRQFSNSRSEMNVSTLELGDSALYLCASSLGQGGPPEAFFGQGTRLTVV.

The V call is TRBV27, the J call TRBJ1-5; weak D call: TRBD1 (6 bases). The CDR3 is made up of 18 amino acids. Germline CDR1 reads MNHEY; CDR2 reads SMNVEV (reference sequence). Trimming shortened V by 3 bases and J by 0 bases, and 18 bases separated the two germline ends. DNA of the CDR3: TGTGCCAGCAGTTTTTTACCAAAACAGGGTCTTAGCAATCAGCCCCAGCATTTT. Its translation is CASSFLPKQGLSNQPQHF.

The V call is TRBV28, the J call TRBJ2-7, with D tentatively TRBD1 (6 bases). Germline V gene sequence: CDR1 MDHEN, CDR2 SYDVKM. Trimming pared 4 bases from V and 0 bases from J, leaving 28 bases between. The CDR3 is 20 residues long. This chain's CDR3 is CASSSTATGRAWGNSYEQYF. The CDR3 DNA sequence: TGTGCCAGCAGTTCGACCGCGACAGGACGAGCTTGGGGGAACTCCTACGAGCAGTACTTC.

V and J are TRBV6-1 and TRBJ2-7, with 11 bases aligning to TRBD1. Germline CDR1 and CDR2: MNHNS and SASEGT. This CDR3 has 17 amino acids. The trim removed 4 bases at V and 0 bases at J, leaving 8 bases unmatched. For the CDR3, the DNA is TGTGCCAGCAGTGCCCACGGACAGGGGGCCGCCTCCTACGAGCAGTACTTC. As protein: CASSAHGQGAASYEQYF.

The genes are TRBV6-5 and TRBJ1-2, with D possibly TRBD1 on 5 matching bases. The CDR3 extends over 11 amino acids. Germline values: CDR1 MNHEY, CDR2 SVGAGI. V was shortened by 8 bases and J by 3 bases, with 7 bases between the two germline ends. The CDR3 sequence is CASLGHYGYTF. In nucleotides, the CDR3 is TGTGCCAGCCTGGGGCACTATGGCTACACCTTC.

The rearrangement links TRBV2 to TRBJ2-7; TRBD1 matches 10 bases. The CDR3 spans 15 residues. Germline V lookup: CDR1 SNHLY, CDR2 FYNNEI. V gave up 6 bases and J gave up 3 bases; unmatched junction bases: 8. CDR3 sequence reads: CASRVGQGSFYEQYF. The CDR3 nucleotides read TGTGCCAGCAGGGTGGGACAGGGGAGCTTCTACGAGCAGTACTTC.

The rearrangement uses TRBV14 and TRBJ2-7, with a weak D call TRBD2 (5 bases). The germline V gene has CDR1 SGHDN and CDR2 FVKESK. V lost 2 bases, J lost 6 bases, and 17 bases lay in between. This CDR3 comprises 15 residues. DNA of the CDR3: TGTGCCAGCAGCCAACCATCCGGGGTAACGAGCGAGCAGTACTTC. Its translation is CASSQPSGVTSEQYF. Full variable domain (rest looked up from reference TRBV14 and TRBJ2-7): EAGVTQFPSHSVIEKGQTVTLRCDPISGHDNLYWYRRVMGKEIKFLLHFVKESKQDESGMPNNRFLAERTGGTYSTLKVQPAELEDSGVYFCASSQPSGVTSEQYFGPGTRLTVT.

V and J are TRBV6-5 and TRBJ1-4; tentative D call: TRBD1 (6 bases). V was clipped by 10 bases and J by 7 bases, with 13 bases between them. Germline CDR1 and CDR2: MNHEY and SVGAGI. The CDR3 sequence is 12 residues long. The CDR3 reads CATNRESEKLFF. The CDR3 DNA follows: TGTGCCACCAACAGGGAGAGTGAAAAACTGTTTTTT.

This chain links TRBV19 with TRBJ1-1; D unresolved. V lost 5 bases to trimming and J lost 0 bases, with 7 bases between them. The CDR3 totals 13 residues. Germline V gene data show CDR1 as LNHDA and CDR2 as SQIVND (reference sequence). The CDR3 DNA reads as TGTGCCAGTAGTCTACCCATGAACACTGAAGCTTTCTTT. It yields the protein CASSLPMNTEAFF.

This chain uses TRBV19 with TRBJ1-5, with D uncertain. The CDR3 is 14 residues long. Germline V CDR1 and CDR2: LNHDA, SQIVND (reference sequence). V was pared by 3 bases and J by 7 bases, with 13 bases between. The CDR3 spells CASSMVMAGQPQHF. As DNA, the CDR3 is TGTGCCAGTAGTATGGTGATGGCGGGGCAGCCCCAGCATTTT.

As DNA, the CDR3 is TGTGCCAGCAGTTATACTATTGGAAACACCATATATTTT. The encoded protein is CASSYTIGNTIYF. This chain joins TRBV6-5 and TRBJ1-3; D is uncertain. The CDR3 loop spans 13 amino acids. Trimming took off 3 bases at V and 3 bases at J, with 6 bases between the two ends. The V gene's germline CDR1 is MNHEY and CDR2 SVGAGI.

This clone occurred a few times. This chain connects TRBV6-5 to TRBJ1-2, with 9 bases fitting TRBD1. The V gene's germline CDR1 is MNHEY and CDR2 SVGAGI. This CDR3 has 14 amino acids. The trim removed 6 bases at V and 2 bases at J, leaving 4 bases unmatched. The CDR3 reads CASRWTGENYGYTF. The CDR3 coding sequence is TGTGCCAGCAGGTGGACAGGGGAAAACTATGGCTACACCTTC.

The rearrangement links TRBV27 to TRBJ1-6; no reliable D call. Germline CDR1 MNHEY, CDR2 SMNVEV (reference sequence). V lost 6 bases to trimming and J lost 4 bases, with 16 bases between them. The CDR3 contains 16 residues. This chain's CDR3 is CASRLEQTTYNSPLHF. As DNA, the CDR3 is TGTGCCAGCAGACTAGAGCAAACAACTTATAATTCACCCCTCCACTTT.

This clone was picked up a small number of times. V usage is TRBV5-1 and J usage is TRBJ2-2, with a weak D call TRBD2 (5 bases). V was clipped by 4 bases and J by 6 bases, with 10 bases between them. The CDR3 is made up of 13 amino acids. Germline V gene sequence: CDR1 SGHRS, CDR2 YFSETQ. The CDR3: CASSPGNSGELFF. CDR3 bases: TGCGCCAGCAGCCCCGGGAATTCCGGGGAGCTGTTTTTT.

The rearrangement links TRBV29-1 to TRBJ2-5, with 10 bases lining up with TRBD2. Germline values: CDR1 SQVTM, CDR2 ANQGSEA. V was pared by 6 bases and J by 2 bases, with 9 bases of the junction left unmatched. The CDR3 loop spans 15 amino acids. CDR3 protein: CSVQIAGGRQETQYF. As DNA, the CDR3 is TGCAGCGTCCAAATAGCGGGGGGCAGGCAAGAGACCCAGTACTTC.

The chain recombines TRBV19 with TRBJ1-5; TRBD1 matches 8 bases. CDR1 LNHDA and CDR2 SQIVND come from the germline V gene (reference sequence). The CDR3 length is 21 residues. After removal of 7 bases from V and 6 bases from J, the junction contained 29 bases not matched to a gene. DNA for the CDR3: TGTGCCAGTAAAGGTTCAGTGGCAGGGGGCGGTAAAAATGGTTTGTTTCAGCCCCAGCATTTT. Its protein product is CASKGSVAGGGKNGLFQPQHF. Filled out from reference TRBV19 and TRBJ1-5, the complete variable domain reads DGGITQSPKYLFRKEGQNVTLSCEQNLNHDAMYWYRQDPGQGLRLIYYSQIVNDFQKGDIAEGYSVSREKKESFPLTVTSAQKNPTAFYLCASKGSVAGGGKNGLFQPQHFGDGTRLSIL.

The rearrangement uses TRBV7-9 and TRBJ1-2, with 9 positions matching TRBD1. Trimming cost V 5 bases and J 3 bases; bases outside gene matches: 4. The CDR3 loop spans 14 amino acids. Germline CDR1 reads SEHNR; CDR2 reads FQNEAQ (reference sequence). In DNA, the CDR3 is TGTGCCAGCAGCCGGGACAGGGCTGACTATGGCTACACCTTC. Its translation is CASSRDRADYGYTF.

The rearrangement uses TRBV15 and TRBJ1-1, with a tentative D call TRBD1 (6 bases). V was clipped by 2 bases and J by 4 bases, with 14 bases between them. The germline CDR1 and CDR2 sequences are LNHNV and YYDKDF (reference sequence). CDR3 length equals 15 residues. CDR3 residues: CATSRRTGFGTEAFF. DNA of the CDR3: TGTGCCACCAGCAGAAGAACAGGGTTTGGCACTGAAGCTTTCTTT. Supplemented by reference TRBV15 and TRBJ1-1, the full variable domain reads DAMVIQNPRYQVTQFGKPVTLSCSQTLNHNVMYWYQQKSSQAPKLLFHYYDKDFNNEADTPDNFQSRRPNTSFCFLDIRSPGLGDTAMYLCATSRRTGFGTEAFFGQGTRLTVV.

The J gene is TRBJ2-7, the V gene TRBV5-1; 9 nucleotides match TRBD1. CDR1 is SGHRS, CDR2 YFSETQ, per germline. The CDR3 consists of 15 residues. V lost 0 bases and J lost 3; bases outside the gene matches: 4. CDR3 DNA: TGCGCCAGCAGCTTGGATGGACAGGGGCTCTACGAGCAGTACTTC. It is translated as CASSLDGQGLYEQYF.

This chain joins TRBV5-1 and TRBJ1-2; 7 bases are shared with TRBD1. The CDR3 spans 14 residues. Germline loops: CDR1 SGHRS, CDR2 YFSETQ. Trimming cost V 3 bases and J 2 bases; bases outside gene matches: 4. CDR3 protein: CASSSGTENYGYTF. CDR3 bases: TGCGCCAGCAGCTCTGGGACAGAAAACTATGGCTACACCTTC.

This clone was counted only a few times. The chain uses TRBV19 and TRBJ2-1, with 7 bases fitting TRBD2. Germline trimming cut 6 bases from V and 4 bases from J; bases unmatched to any gene: 12. The CDR3 extends over 16 amino acids. Germline V gene lookup returns CDR1 LNHDA and CDR2 SQIVND (reference sequence). CDR3 DNA: TGTGCCAGTAGACGTACTAGGTGGGGGGGATACAATGAGCAGTTCTTC. It codes for CASRRTRWGGYNEQFF.

The rearrangement links TRBV7-9 to TRBJ1-5; 10 nucleotides agree with TRBD1. The ends lost 4 bases at V and 0 bases at J; junction bases unmatched: 6. This CDR3 contains 17 residues. CDR1 and CDR2 from the germline V gene are SEHNR and FQNEAQ (reference sequence). The CDR3 sequence: CASSSGQGPDSNQPQHF. The CDR3 coding sequence is TGTGCCAGCAGCTCGGGACAGGGGCCCGATAGCAATCAGCCCCAGCATTTT.

This clone was seen only once. The chain recombines TRBV9 with TRBJ2-2, with a possible D match to TRBD2 (5 bases). Germline V lookup: CDR1 SGDLS, CDR2 YYNGEE. The CDR3 contains 16 residues. V was trimmed by 0 bases and J by 1 base, leaving 10 bases between them. CDR3 protein: CASSVGGGRNTGELFF. CDR3 DNA: TGTGCCAGCAGCGTAGGAGGAGGCCGGAACACCGGGGAGCTGTTTTTT.

The CDR3 DNA is TGTGCCAGCAGCGATGGACAGGGGGAGAACACTGAAGCTTTCTTT. This gives the protein CASSDGQGENTEAFF. The genes are TRBV9 and TRBJ1-1; 10 nucleotides align to TRBD1. The CDR3 runs 15 residues. Germline V gene sequence: CDR1 SGDLS, CDR2 YYNGEE. J was trimmed by 1 base and V by 3 bases; bases with no gene match: 3.

The chain links TRBV11-2 to TRBJ1-1; 8 nucleotides agree with TRBD1. V shed 1 base, J shed 10 bases, and the junction held 5 bases outside the gene matches. Germline V CDR1 and CDR2: SGHAT, FQNNGV. This CDR3 has 13 amino acids. CDR3 protein: CASSLVSGGLAFF. CDR3 DNA: TGTGCCAGCAGCTTAGTGTCAGGGGGCTTAGCTTTCTTT. Looking up the rest from reference TRBV11-2 and TRBJ1-1 gives the full variable domain: EAGVAQSPRYKIIEKRQSVAFWCNPISGHATLYWYQQILGQGPKLLIQFQNNGVVDDSQLPKDRFSAERLKGVDSTLKIQPAKLEDSAVYLCASSLVSGGLAFFGQGTRLTVV.

The chain uses TRBV10-3 and TRBJ1-2; D may be TRBD1 (5 bases). The germline V gene has CDR1 ENHRY and CDR2 SYGVKD. The V gene lost 3 bases and the J gene lost 1 base, with 6 bases spanning the gap. The CDR3 loop spans 13 amino acids. CDR3 nucleotide sequence: TGTGCCATCAGTGATGGACATAACTATGGCTACACCTTC. Its translation is CAISDGHNYGYTF.